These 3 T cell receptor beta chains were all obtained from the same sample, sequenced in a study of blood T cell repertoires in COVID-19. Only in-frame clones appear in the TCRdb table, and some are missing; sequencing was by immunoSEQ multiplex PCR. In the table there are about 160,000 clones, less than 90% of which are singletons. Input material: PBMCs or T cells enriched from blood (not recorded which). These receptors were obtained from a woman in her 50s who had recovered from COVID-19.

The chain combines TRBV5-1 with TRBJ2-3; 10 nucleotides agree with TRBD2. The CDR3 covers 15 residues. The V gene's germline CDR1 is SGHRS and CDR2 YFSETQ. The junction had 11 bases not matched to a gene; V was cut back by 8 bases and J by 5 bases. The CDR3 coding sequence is TGCGCCAGTACTAGCGGGATTTGGGGGCAAGATACGCAGTATTTT. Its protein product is CASTSGIWGQDTQYF. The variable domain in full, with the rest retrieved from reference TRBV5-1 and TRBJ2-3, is KAGVTQTPRYLIKTRGQQVTLSCSPISGHRSVSWYQQTPGQGLQFLFEYFSETQRNKGNFPGRFSGRQFSNSRSEMNVSTLELGDSALYLCASTSGIWGQDTQYFGPGTRLTVL.

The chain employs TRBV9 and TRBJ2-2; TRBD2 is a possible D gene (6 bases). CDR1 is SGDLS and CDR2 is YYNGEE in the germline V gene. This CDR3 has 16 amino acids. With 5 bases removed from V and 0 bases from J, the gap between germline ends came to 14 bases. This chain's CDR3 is CASSRGTPSNTGELFF. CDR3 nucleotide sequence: TGTGCCAGCAGTCGTGGGACTCCATCGAACACCGGGGAGCTGTTTTTT.

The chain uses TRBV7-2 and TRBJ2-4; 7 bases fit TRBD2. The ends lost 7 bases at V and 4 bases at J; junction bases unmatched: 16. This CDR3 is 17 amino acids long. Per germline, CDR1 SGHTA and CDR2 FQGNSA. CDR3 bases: TGTGCCAGCACACTCAACCCGGGGGAGGGGACGAAAAACATTCAGTACTTC. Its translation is CASTLNPGEGTKNIQYF.